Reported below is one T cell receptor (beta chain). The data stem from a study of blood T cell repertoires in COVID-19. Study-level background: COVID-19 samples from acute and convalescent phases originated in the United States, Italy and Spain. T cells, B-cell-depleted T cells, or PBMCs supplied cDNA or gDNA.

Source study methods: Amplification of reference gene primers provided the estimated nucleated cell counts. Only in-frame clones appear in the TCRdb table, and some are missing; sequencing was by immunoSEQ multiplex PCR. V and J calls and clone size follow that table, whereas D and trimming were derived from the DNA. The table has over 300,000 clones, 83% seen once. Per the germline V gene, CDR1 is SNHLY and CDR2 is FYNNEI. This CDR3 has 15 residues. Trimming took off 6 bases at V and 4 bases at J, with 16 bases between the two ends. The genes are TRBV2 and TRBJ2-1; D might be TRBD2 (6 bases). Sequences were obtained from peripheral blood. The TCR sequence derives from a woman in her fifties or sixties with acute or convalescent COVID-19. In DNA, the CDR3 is TGTGCCAGCAGAGCCCCCCGGGAGATGTACAATGAGCAGTTCTTC. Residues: CASRAPREMYNEQFF.